This T cell receptor beta chain was identified in a study of blood T cell repertoires in COVID-19. Overall study: T cells, B-cell-depleted T cells, or PBMCs provided the cDNA or gDNA that served as material.

The CDR3 length is 15 residues. The germline V and J ends were trimmed by 2 bases and 6 bases, with 16 bases remaining between them. Germline V gene sequence: CDR1 MNHEY, CDR2 SVGEGT. Per the study methods: Scientists estimated how many nucleated cells there were by amplifying reference gene primers. Measured with immunoSEQ multiplex PCR; TCRdb has only the in-frame clones, and not every one. V and J calls and clone size follow that table, whereas D and trimming were derived from the DNA. The sample contains around 280,000 clones, approximately 88% of which appear only once. Source material: PBMCs or T cells enriched from blood (not recorded which). This TCR was recovered from a woman aged 40-49 years who had recovered from COVID-19. The gene calls are TRBV6-2 or TRBV6-3 and TRBJ1-2; no clear D gene. CDR3 region: CASSYPGSKSNGYTF. DNA for the CDR3: TGTGCCAGCAGTTACCCGGGAAGTAAGTCAAATGGCTACACCTTC.